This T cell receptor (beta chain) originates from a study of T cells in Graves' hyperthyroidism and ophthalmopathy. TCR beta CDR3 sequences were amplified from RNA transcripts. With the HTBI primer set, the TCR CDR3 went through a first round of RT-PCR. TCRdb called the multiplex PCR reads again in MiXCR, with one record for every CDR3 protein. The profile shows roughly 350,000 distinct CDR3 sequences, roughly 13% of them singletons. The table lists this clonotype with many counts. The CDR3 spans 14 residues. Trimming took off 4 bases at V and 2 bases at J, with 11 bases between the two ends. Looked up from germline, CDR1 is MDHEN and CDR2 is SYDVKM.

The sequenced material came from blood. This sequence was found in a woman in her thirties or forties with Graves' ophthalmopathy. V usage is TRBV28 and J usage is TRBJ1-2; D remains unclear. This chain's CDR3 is CASSSPPQNYGYTF. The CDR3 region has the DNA TGTGCCAGCAGTTCCCCCCCTCAGAACTATGGCTACACCTTC.